Each of the 7 T cell receptor beta chains below was sequenced from the same sample in a study of CD4 T cells in relation to SARS-CoV-2 and coronaviruses. Assay: immunoSEQ multiplex PCR; the TCRdb copy retains only in-frame clones and omits some. Here the sample spans 55,000 to 75,000 clones, 85% to 90% being singletons. Before the COVID-19 pandemic, during about 2011-2019, CD4+ T cells were taken from unexposed donors. What was sequenced was memory CD4+ T cells from PBMCs. These receptors came from a human donor in good health.

The V gene is TRBV15, the J gene TRBJ1-1; D unresolved. The CDR3 length is 14 residues. CDR1 is LNHNV, CDR2 YYDKDF, per germline (reference sequence). The V gene lost 0 bases and the J gene lost 4 bases, with 9 bases spanning the gap. CDR3 sequence: CATSRDLGGTEAFF. As DNA, the CDR3 is TGTGCCACCAGCAGAGATCTGGGTGGCACTGAAGCTTTCTTT. The full variable domain, in which reference TRBV15 and TRBJ1-1 provide the parts outside the CDR3, is DAMVIQNPRYQVTQFGKPVTLSCSQTLNHNVMYWYQQKSSQAPKLLFHYYDKDFNNEADTPDNFQSRRPNTSFCFLDIRSPGLGDTAMYLCATSRDLGGTEAFFGQGTRLTVV.

J is TRBJ2-1 and V is TRBV18, with TRBD2 identical over 8 bases. V shed 2 bases, J shed 4 bases, and the junction held 7 bases outside the gene matches. Germline V lookup: CDR1 KGHSH, CDR2 LQKENI. This CDR3 contains 16 residues. CDR3 sequence: CASSPAGLAKYNEQFF. The CDR3 DNA sequence: TGTGCCAGCTCACCAGCCGGACTAGCCAAATACAATGAGCAGTTCTTC.

The chain has TRBV7-8 and TRBJ1-2, with unresolved D. CDR1 is SGHVS and CDR2 is FQNEAQ in the germline V gene. The length of the CDR3 is 14 residues. V lost 2 bases, J lost 2 bases, and 9 bases lay in between. The CDR3 DNA follows: TGTGCCAGCAGCTTAAGTGAGGGAAACTATGGCTACACCTTC. This translates into CASSLSEGNYGYTF.

The genes are TRBV5-5 and TRBJ2-7, with 8 bases identical to TRBD1. The CDR3 totals 14 residues. Trimming cost V 4 bases and J 3 bases; bases outside gene matches: 6. The V gene's germline CDR1 is SGHKS and CDR2 YYEKEE (reference sequence). The CDR3 DNA reads TGTGCCAGCAGCGTTGTGGGACAGGACTACGAGCAGTACTTC. It specifies CASSVVGQDYEQYF.

The V and J genes are TRBV29-1 and TRBJ2-1; no clear D. Between the trimmed V and J ends, which lost 6 bases and 12 bases, there was a span of 15 bases. Looked up from germline, CDR1 is SQVTM and CDR2 is ANQGSEA. This CDR3 contains 11 residues. The CDR3 sequence: CSVSPPDAQFF. DNA of the CDR3: TGCAGCGTCTCCCCCCCGGACGCGCAGTTCTTC.

The V call is TRBV4-1, the J call TRBJ2-7; D is perhaps TRBD1 or TRBD2 (7 bases each). This CDR3 is built from 13 residues. Germline V gene data show CDR1 as MGHRA and CDR2 as YSYEKL. Trimming cost V 4 bases and J 4 bases, with 11 bases left between them. CDR3 amino acids: CASSRQGGYEQYF. CDR3 nucleotide sequence: TGCGCCAGCAGCCGACAGGGAGGGTACGAGCAGTACTTC.

By proportion, this clone is medium-sized. The rearrangement links TRBV12-5 to TRBJ2-3; D remains unclear. The CDR3 totals 12 residues. The V and J ends lost 7 bases and 5 bases respectively, with 10 bases between them. Germline CDR1 is LGHNT and CDR2 is FRNRAP. DNA for the CDR3: TGTGCTAGTGCCTCGACCGGAGATACGCAGTATTTT. It is translated as CASASTGDTQYF.